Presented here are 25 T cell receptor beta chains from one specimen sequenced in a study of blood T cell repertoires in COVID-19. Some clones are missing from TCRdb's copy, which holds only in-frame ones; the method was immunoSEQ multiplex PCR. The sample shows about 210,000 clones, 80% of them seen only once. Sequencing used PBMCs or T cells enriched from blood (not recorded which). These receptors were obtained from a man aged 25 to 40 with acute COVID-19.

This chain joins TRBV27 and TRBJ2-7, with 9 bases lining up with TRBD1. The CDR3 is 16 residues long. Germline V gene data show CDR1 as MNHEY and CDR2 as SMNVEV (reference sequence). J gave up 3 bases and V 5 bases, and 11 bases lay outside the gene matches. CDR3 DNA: TGTGCCAGCAGTAACCCACAGGGGGCGGTAGTCTACGAGCAGTACTTC. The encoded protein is CASSNPQGAVVYEQYF.

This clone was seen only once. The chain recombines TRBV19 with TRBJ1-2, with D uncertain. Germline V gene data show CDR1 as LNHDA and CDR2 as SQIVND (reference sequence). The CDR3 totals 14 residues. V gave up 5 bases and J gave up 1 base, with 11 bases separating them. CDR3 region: CASSQDFVNYGYTF. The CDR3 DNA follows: TGTGCCAGTAGTCAGGACTTTGTTAACTATGGCTACACCTTC.

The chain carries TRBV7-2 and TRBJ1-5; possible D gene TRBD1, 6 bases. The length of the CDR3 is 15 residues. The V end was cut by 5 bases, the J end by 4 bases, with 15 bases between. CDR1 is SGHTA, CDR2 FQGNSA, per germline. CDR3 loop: CASSQGPGPNQPQHF. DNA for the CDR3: TGTGCCAGCAGCCAGGGGCCGGGACCTAATCAGCCCCAGCATTTT.

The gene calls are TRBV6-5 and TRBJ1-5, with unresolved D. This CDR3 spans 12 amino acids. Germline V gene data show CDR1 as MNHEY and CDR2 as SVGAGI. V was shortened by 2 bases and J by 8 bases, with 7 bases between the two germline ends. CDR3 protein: CASSYGREPQHF. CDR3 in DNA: TGTGCCAGCAGTTACGGGCGTGAGCCCCAGCATTTT.

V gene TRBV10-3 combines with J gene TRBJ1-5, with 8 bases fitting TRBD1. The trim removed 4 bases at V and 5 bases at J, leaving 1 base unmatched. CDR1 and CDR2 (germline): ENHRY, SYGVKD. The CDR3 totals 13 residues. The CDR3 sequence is CAISATGDQPQHF. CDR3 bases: TGTGCCATCAGTGCGACAGGGGATCAGCCCCAGCATTTT.

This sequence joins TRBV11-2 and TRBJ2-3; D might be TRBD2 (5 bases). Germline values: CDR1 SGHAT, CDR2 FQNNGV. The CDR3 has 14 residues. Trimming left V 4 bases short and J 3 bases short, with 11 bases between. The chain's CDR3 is CASSSTGDTDTQYF. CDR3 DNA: TGTGCCAGCAGCTCAACCGGGGATACAGATACGCAGTATTTT. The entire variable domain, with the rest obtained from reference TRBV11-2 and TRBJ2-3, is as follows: EAGVAQSPRYKIIEKRQSVAFWCNPISGHATLYWYQQILGQGPKLLIQFQNNGVVDDSQLPKDRFSAERLKGVDSTLKIQPAKLEDSAVYLCASSSTGDTDTQYFGPGTRLTVL.

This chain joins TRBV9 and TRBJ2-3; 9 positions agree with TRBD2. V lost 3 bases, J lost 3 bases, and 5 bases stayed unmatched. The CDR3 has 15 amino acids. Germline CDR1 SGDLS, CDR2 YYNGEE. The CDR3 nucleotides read TGTGCCAGCAGCGCCTTAGCGGGGGCGACAGATACGCAGTATTTT. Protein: CASSALAGATDTQYF.

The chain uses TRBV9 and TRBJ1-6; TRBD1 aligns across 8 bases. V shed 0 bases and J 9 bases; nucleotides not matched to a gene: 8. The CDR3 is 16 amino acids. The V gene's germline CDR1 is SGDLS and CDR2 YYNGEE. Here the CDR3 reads CASSVDPDRGGSPLHF. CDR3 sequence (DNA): TGTGCCAGCAGCGTAGACCCAGACAGGGGTGGTTCACCCCTCCACTTT.

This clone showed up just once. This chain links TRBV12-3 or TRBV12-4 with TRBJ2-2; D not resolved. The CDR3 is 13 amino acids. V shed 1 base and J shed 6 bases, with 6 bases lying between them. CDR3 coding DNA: TGTGCCAGCAGTTTAGGGCTTCCCGGGGAGCTGTTTTTT. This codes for CASSLGLPGELFF.

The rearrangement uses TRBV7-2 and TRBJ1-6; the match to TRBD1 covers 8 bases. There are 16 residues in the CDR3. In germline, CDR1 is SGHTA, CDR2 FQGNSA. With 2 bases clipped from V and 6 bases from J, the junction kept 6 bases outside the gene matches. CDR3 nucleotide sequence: TGTGCCAGCAGCTTAAAGGGGACAGGCCGTAATTCACCCCTCCACTTT. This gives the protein CASSLKGTGRNSPLHF.

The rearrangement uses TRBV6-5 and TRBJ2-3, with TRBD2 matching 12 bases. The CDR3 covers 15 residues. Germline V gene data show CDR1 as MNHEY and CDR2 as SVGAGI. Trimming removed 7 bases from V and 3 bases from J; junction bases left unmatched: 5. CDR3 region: CASTRLAGVTDTQYF. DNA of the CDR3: TGTGCCAGCACCAGACTAGCGGGGGTGACAGATACGCAGTATTTT.

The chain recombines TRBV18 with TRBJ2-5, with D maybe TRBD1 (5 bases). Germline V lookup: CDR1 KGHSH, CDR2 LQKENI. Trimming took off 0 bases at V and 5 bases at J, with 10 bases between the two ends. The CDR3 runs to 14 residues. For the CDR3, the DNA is TGTGCCAGCTCACCACCTAAGGGGCGTGAGACCCAGTACTTC. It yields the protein CASSPPKGRETQYF.

The chain's CDR3 is CATSPNARLNTEAFF. In DNA form, the CDR3 reads TGTGCCACCAGCCCTAACGCGAGGCTGAACACTGAAGCTTTCTTT. The chain carries TRBV15 and TRBJ1-1; D is unclear. V shed 5 bases and J shed 0 bases, with 13 bases lying between them. Germline lookup yields CDR1 LNHNV and CDR2 YYDKDF (reference sequence). The CDR3 consists of 15 residues.

CDR3 loop: CASSEGDAGNSPLHF. The CDR3 bases are TGCGCCAGCAGTGAGGGGGACGCGGGGAATTCACCCCTCCACTTT. This chain connects TRBV10-1 to TRBJ1-6; TRBD1 is a possible D gene (5 bases). With 2 bases removed from V and 7 bases from J, the gap between germline ends came to 12 bases. This CDR3 comprises 15 residues. Per the germline V gene, CDR1 is WNHNN and CDR2 is SYGVQD (reference sequence).

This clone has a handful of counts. The CDR3 DNA is TGTGCCAGCAGTGAACGGAGGGATACTATGAACACTGAAGCTTTCTTT. Its translation is CASSERRDTMNTEAFF. The chain links TRBV2 to TRBJ1-1, with D uncertain. The CDR3 contains 16 residues. Per germline, CDR1 SNHLY and CDR2 FYNNEI. V was clipped by 2 bases and J by 0 bases, with 13 bases between them.

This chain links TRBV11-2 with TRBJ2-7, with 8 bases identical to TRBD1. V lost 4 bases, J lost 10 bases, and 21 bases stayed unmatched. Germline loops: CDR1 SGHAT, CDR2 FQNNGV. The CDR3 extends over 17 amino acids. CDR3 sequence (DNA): TGTGCCAGCAGCTCGGACCCTAGTGACAGGGGCCTTCAAGTACAGTACTTC. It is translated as CASSSDPSDRGLQVQYF.

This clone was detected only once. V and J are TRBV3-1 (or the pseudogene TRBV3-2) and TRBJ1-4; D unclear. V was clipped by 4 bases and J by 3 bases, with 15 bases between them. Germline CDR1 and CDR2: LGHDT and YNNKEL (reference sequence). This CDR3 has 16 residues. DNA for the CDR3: TGTGCCAGCAGCCCAATGAAAGGCGGGCCTAATGAAAAACTGTTTTTT. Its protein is CASSPMKGGPNEKLFF.

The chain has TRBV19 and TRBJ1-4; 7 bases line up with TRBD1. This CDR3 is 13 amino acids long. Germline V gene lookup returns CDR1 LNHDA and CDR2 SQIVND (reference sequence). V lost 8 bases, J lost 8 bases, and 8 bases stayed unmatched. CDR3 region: CASLDRVGEKLFF. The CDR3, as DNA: TGTGCCAGTCTAGACAGGGTGGGAGAAAAACTGTTTTTT.

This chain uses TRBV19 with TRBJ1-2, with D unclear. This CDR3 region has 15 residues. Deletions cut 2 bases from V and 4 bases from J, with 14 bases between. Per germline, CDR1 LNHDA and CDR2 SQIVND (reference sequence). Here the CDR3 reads CASSITVFGLYGYTF. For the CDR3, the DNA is TGTGCCAGTAGTATAACAGTTTTTGGACTCTATGGCTACACCTTC. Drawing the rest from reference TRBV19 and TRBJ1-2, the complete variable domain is DGGITQSPKYLFRKEGQNVTLSCEQNLNHDAMYWYRQDPGQGLRLIYYSQIVNDFQKGDIAEGYSVSREKKESFPLTVTSAQKNPTAFYLCASSITVFGLYGYTFGSGTRLTVV.

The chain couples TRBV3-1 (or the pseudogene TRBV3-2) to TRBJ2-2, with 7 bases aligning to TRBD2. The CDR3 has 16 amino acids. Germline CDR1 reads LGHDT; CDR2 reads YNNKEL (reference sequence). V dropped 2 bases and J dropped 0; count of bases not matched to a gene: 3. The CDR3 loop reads CASSQTSGTNTGELFF. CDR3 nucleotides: TGTGCCAGCAGCCAAACGAGCGGGACGAACACCGGGGAGCTGTTTTTT.

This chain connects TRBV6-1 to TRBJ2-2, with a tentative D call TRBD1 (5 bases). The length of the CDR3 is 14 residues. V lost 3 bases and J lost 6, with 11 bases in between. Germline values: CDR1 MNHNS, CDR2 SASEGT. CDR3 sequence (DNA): TGTGCCAGCAGTGACAGGGTCTTCGCCGGGGAGCTGTTTTTT. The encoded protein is CASSDRVFAGELFF.

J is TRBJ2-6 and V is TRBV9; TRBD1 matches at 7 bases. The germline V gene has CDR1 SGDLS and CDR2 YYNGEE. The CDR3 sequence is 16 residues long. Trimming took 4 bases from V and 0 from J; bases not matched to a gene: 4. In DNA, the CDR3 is TGTGCCAGCAGCCCACGGGACAGCTCTGGGGCCAACGTCCTGACTTTC. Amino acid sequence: CASSPRDSSGANVLTF.

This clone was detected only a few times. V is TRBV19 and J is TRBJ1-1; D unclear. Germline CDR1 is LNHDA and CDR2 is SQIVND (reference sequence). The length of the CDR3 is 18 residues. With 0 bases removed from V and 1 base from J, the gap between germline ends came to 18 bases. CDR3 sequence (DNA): TGTGCCAGTAGTATAGATCAGCGTCAGACCCTAGCGAACACTGAAGCTTTCTTT. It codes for CASSIDQRQTLANTEAFF.

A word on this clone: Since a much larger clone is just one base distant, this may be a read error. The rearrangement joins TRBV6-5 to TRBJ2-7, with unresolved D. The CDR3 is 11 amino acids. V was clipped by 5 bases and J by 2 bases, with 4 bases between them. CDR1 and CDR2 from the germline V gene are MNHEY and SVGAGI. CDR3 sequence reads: CASSPTYEQYF. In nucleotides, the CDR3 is TGTGCCAGCAGTCCAACCTACGAGCAGTACTTC.

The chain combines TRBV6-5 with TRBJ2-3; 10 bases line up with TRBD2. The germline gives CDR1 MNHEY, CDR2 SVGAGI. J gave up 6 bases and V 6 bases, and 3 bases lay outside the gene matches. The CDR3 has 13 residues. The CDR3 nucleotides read TGTGCCAGCAGACTAGCGGGGCAGGATACGCAGTATTTT. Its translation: CASRLAGQDTQYF.